The 32 T cell receptor beta chains below all came from one sample that was sequenced in a study of cytomegalovirus exposure and HLA in healthy donors. The primer mix had 60 Vbeta and 13 Jbeta primers. Clones were sequenced by immunoSEQ multiplex PCR, and TCRdb holds only the in-frame ones, with some missing. The repertoire consists of 120,000 or so clones, with about three fifths occurring once and the leading ten covering more than 6.5%. Sequenced material: PBMCs. All receptors come from a woman between 40 and 50 years old in good health and CMV-seropositive.

The genes are TRBV5-4 and TRBJ2-7, with D perhaps matching TRBD2 (5 bases). The germline gives CDR1 SGHNT, CDR2 YYREEE (reference sequence). There are 14 residues in the CDR3. V shed 0 bases and J shed 2 bases, with 9 bases lying between them. The chain's CDR3 is CASSLGTFTYEQYF. The CDR3 DNA sequence: TGTGCCAGCAGCTTGGGGACTTTTACCTACGAGCAGTACTTC. The full variable domain, its missing parts supplied by reference TRBV5-4 and TRBJ2-7, is ETGVTQSPTHLIKTRGQQVTLRCSSQSGHNTVSWYQQALGQGPQFIFQYYREEENGRGNFPPRFSGLQFPNYSSELNVNALELDDSALYLCASSLGTFTYEQYFGPGTRLTVT.

V and J are TRBV9 and TRBJ2-1; TRBD1 agrees at 7 bases. Unmatched junction bases numbered 7, after V lost 3 bases and J lost 4 bases. The CDR3 is made up of 15 amino acids. CDR1 and CDR2 from the germline V gene are SGDLS and YYNGEE. CDR3: CASSARDSLYNEQFF. The DNA for the CDR3 is TGTGCCAGCAGCGCCCGGGACAGCCTTTACAATGAGCAGTTCTTC.

This clone was observed a handful of times. The J gene is TRBJ1-4, the V gene TRBV12-5; D is possibly TRBD1 (5 bases). Germline V gene sequence: CDR1 LGHNT, CDR2 FRNRAP. The CDR3 spans 13 residues. Between the trimmed V and J ends, which lost 5 bases and 6 bases, there was a span of 10 bases. The CDR3 loop is CASGPRGYEKLFF. The DNA for the CDR3 is TGTGCTAGTGGTCCAAGGGGCTATGAAAAACTGTTTTTT.

The V gene is TRBV14, the J gene TRBJ1-1, with a possible D match to TRBD1 (6 bases). This CDR3 is built from 17 residues. The V and J ends lost 0 bases and 0 bases respectively, with 14 bases between them. Germline-derived CDR1 and CDR2 are SGHDN and FVKESK. CDR3 bases: TGTGCCAGCAGCCAAGATCTGCAGGGGCGCATGAACACTGAAGCTTTCTTT. Encoded protein: CASSQDLQGRMNTEAFF.

This chain uses TRBV13 with TRBJ2-1, with 11 bases identical to TRBD2. In germline, CDR1 is PRHDT, CDR2 FYEKMQ (reference sequence). V trimming: 3 bases; J trimming: 6 bases; junction bases outside the gene matches: 4. This CDR3 contains 15 residues. The CDR3 DNA is TGTGCCAGCAGCTTTCGACTAGCGGGGATCAATGAGCAGTTCTTC. Translation: CASSFRLAGINEQFF.

This clone was counted a few times. V and J are TRBV25-1 and TRBJ2-7, with 11 bases identical to TRBD2. This CDR3 is built from 16 residues. V was clipped by 5 bases and J by 2 bases; unmatched bases: 8. Germline V CDR1 and CDR2: MGHDK, SYGVNS. This CDR3 reads CASSWETSGEPYEQYF. The CDR3 nucleotides are TGTGCCAGCAGTTGGGAGACTAGCGGGGAACCCTACGAGCAGTACTTC.

The CDR3 loop is CASSRGGGGGLSSYEQYF. For the CDR3, the DNA is TGTGCCAGCAGCAGGGGAGGGGGGGGAGGGCTCTCCTCCTACGAGCAGTACTTC. V gene TRBV7-8 combines with J gene TRBJ2-7; weak D call: TRBD2 (7 bases). The CDR3 sequence is 18 residues long. Germline CDR1 SGHVS, CDR2 FQNEAQ. V was cut by 5 bases and J by 0 bases, with 23 bases left in between.

The chain links TRBV5-1 to TRBJ2-6, with D possibly TRBD1 on 6 matching bases. Germline V lookup: CDR1 SGHRS, CDR2 YFSETQ. The CDR3 runs 17 residues. Trimming took 4 bases from V and 4 from J, leaving 18 bases between them. Here the CDR3 reads CASSGSPGTRGANVLTF. In nucleotides, the CDR3 is TGCGCCAGCAGCGGGAGCCCAGGGACAAGGGGGGCCAACGTCCTGACTTTC. The full variable domain, its missing parts supplied by reference TRBV5-1 and TRBJ2-6, is KAGVTQTPRYLIKTRGQQVTLSCSPISGHRSVSWYQQTPGQGLQFLFEYFSETQRNKGNFPGRFSGRQFSNSRSEMNVSTLELGDSALYLCASSGSPGTRGANVLTFGAGSRLTVL.

The V and J genes are TRBV5-6 and TRBJ2-7; possibly TRBD1 for D (7 bases). The germline gives CDR1 SGHDT, CDR2 YYEEEE. This CDR3 region has 14 residues. V lost 5 bases and J lost 7, with 19 bases in between. Here the CDR3 DNA reads TGTGCCAGCAGTCTACGGGCAGGGGGGAAAGAGCAGTACTTC. Translation gives CASSLRAGGKEQYF.

V and J are TRBV18 and TRBJ1-1, with D tentatively TRBD1 (5 bases). Between the trimmed V and J ends, which lost 8 bases and 5 bases, there was a span of 12 bases. This CDR3 contains 12 residues. Germline loops: CDR1 KGHSH, CDR2 LQKENI. The CDR3 spells CASATGGTEAFF. The CDR3 nucleotides read TGTGCCAGCGCAACCGGGGGGACTGAAGCTTTCTTT. The full variable domain, with the rest looked up from reference TRBV18 and TRBJ1-1, is NAGVMQNPRHLVRRRGQEARLRCSPMKGHSHVYWYRQLPEEGLKFMVYLQKENIIDESGMPKERFSAEFPKEGPSILRIQQVVRGDSAAYFCASATGGTEAFFGQGTRLTVV.

The V and J genes are TRBV4-1 and TRBJ2-7; 8 bases align to TRBD2. This CDR3 is 15 amino acids long. V dropped 0 bases and J dropped 5; count of bases not matched to a gene: 6. CDR1 MGHRA and CDR2 YSYEKL come from the germline V gene. CDR3 sequence (DNA): TGCGCCAGCAGCCAAGAATCTCGCGGGAGGAACGAGCAGTACTTC. Amino acids: CASSQESRGRNEQYF.

This clone was recorded only once. The V and J genes are TRBV5-1 and TRBJ2-7; 9 nucleotides agree with TRBD1. The J segment lost 4 bases and the V segment lost 1 base, leaving 9 bases of the junction unmatched. This CDR3 has 16 residues. Germline V lookup: CDR1 SGHRS, CDR2 YFSETQ. CDR3 DNA: TGCGCCAGCAGCTTGCAACCGGGACAGGGTGGTTACGAGCAGTACTTC. The encoded protein is CASSLQPGQGGYEQYF.

The chain is built from TRBV2 and TRBJ1-1; TRBD1 matches 7 bases. Germline V gene data show CDR1 as SNHLY and CDR2 as FYNNEI. This CDR3 has 16 amino acids. V shed 6 bases, J shed 1 base, and the junction held 11 bases outside the gene matches. The CDR3 loop reads CASSQEGGQWNTEAFF. The CDR3 nucleotides read TGTGCCAGCAGCCAAGAGGGGGGACAGTGGAACACTGAAGCTTTCTTT. Combining the CDR3 with reference TRBV2 and TRBJ1-1 gives the whole variable domain EPEVTQTPSHQVTQMGQEVILRCVPISNHLYFYWYRQILGQKVEFLVSFYNNEISEKSEIFDDQFSVERPDGSNFTLKIRSTKLEDSAMYFCASSQEGGQWNTEAFFGQGTRLTVV.

This chain joins TRBV15 and TRBJ1-1; no definite D call. Deletions cut 0 bases from V and 1 base from J, with 9 bases between. The germline gives CDR1 LNHNV, CDR2 YYDKDF (reference sequence). This CDR3 has 15 amino acids. CDR3 residues: CATSRDLGGNTEAFF. For the CDR3, the DNA is TGTGCCACCAGCAGAGATCTTGGCGGGAACACTGAAGCTTTCTTT.

The chain employs TRBV7-9 and TRBJ1-1; D unclear. The CDR3 sequence is 14 residues long. The V gene lost 4 bases and the J gene lost 1 base, with 10 bases spanning the gap. Germline V CDR1 and CDR2: SEHNR, FQNEAQ (reference sequence). CDR3 nucleotide sequence: TGTGCCAGCAGCTCCCGTTTGCGGAACACTGAAGCTTTCTTT. Amino acids: CASSSRLRNTEAFF.

This chain connects TRBV28 to TRBJ1-5; 9 positions match TRBD1. The CDR3 has 14 amino acids. The germline gives CDR1 MDHEN, CDR2 SYDVKM. V trimming: 7 bases; J trimming: 6 bases; junction bases outside the gene matches: 7. The CDR3 DNA reads as TGTGCCAGCACGGACGGGACAGGGAGTCAGCCCCAGCATTTT. It codes for CASTDGTGSQPQHF.

The chain couples TRBV10-1 to TRBJ1-2; 8 bases are shared with TRBD1. V was clipped by 2 bases and J by 5 bases; unmatched bases: 13. Looked up from germline, CDR1 is WNHNN and CDR2 is SYGVQD (reference sequence). This CDR3 spans 17 amino acids. The CDR3 reads CASSENTGGPSPYGYTF. Written as DNA, the CDR3 is TGCGCCAGCAGTGAGAACACAGGGGGTCCCTCTCCATATGGCTACACCTTC.

The CDR3 loop reads CASKAFSGGSTDTQYF. The CDR3 DNA is TGTGCCAGCAAGGCCTTTAGCGGGGGGAGCACAGATACGCAGTATTTT. The chain joins TRBV2 to TRBJ2-3, with 10 nucleotides matching TRBD2. Germline V CDR1 and CDR2: SNHLY, FYNNEI. CDR3 size: 16 residues. V was clipped by 7 bases and J by 0 bases; unmatched bases: 7.

The chain is built from TRBV5-1 and TRBJ2-1; D possibly corresponds to TRBD1 (5 bases). The CDR3 is 15 amino acids. Germline V gene lookup returns CDR1 SGHRS and CDR2 YFSETQ. The V end lost 4 bases, the J end lost 0 bases, and 11 bases lay between the germline ends. CDR3 sequence reads: CASSAGHSSYNEQFF. As DNA, the CDR3 is TGCGCCAGCAGCGCCGGACATAGCTCCTACAATGAGCAGTTCTTC. Drawing the rest from reference TRBV5-1 and TRBJ2-1, the complete variable domain is KAGVTQTPRYLIKTRGQQVTLSCSPISGHRSVSWYQQTPGQGLQFLFEYFSETQRNKGNFPGRFSGRQFSNSRSEMNVSTLELGDSALYLCASSAGHSSYNEQFFGPGTRLTVL.

This clone was counted only a few times. V and J are TRBV7-2 and TRBJ2-7, with TRBD1 matching over 7 bases. Germline values: CDR1 SGHTA, CDR2 FQGNSA. Trimming cost V 5 bases and J 6 bases; bases outside gene matches: 10. The CDR3 contains 14 residues. In DNA, the CDR3 is TGTGCCAGCAGCAATAGTCCGGGGACAGTCGAGCAGTACTTC. This encodes CASSNSPGTVEQYF.

The rearrangement joins TRBV6-4 to TRBJ1-4; D gene uncertain. This CDR3 is 14 amino acids long. The germline V gene has CDR1 MRHNA and CDR2 SNTAGT. V lost 7 bases and J lost 4, with 13 bases in between. CDR3 region: CASTAYLINEKLFF. In DNA, the CDR3 is TGTGCCAGCACCGCCTACTTAATTAATGAAAAACTGTTTTTT.

The chain carries TRBV5-1 and TRBJ1-1, with TRBD1 identical over 8 bases. V trimming: 3 bases; J trimming: 1 base; junction bases outside the gene matches: 8. There are 16 residues in the CDR3. Germline loops: CDR1 SGHRS, CDR2 YFSETQ. CDR3 nucleotides: TGCGCCAGCAGCTCAGGTGGGACAGGTTGGAACACTGAAGCTTTCTTT. Amino acids: CASSSGGTGWNTEAFF.

A single count supports this clone. Relative to the germline gene, one junction end is altered; a read error may explain this. The J gene is TRBJ2-2, the V gene TRBV6-5, with TRBD1 as a possible D gene (5 bases). Per germline, CDR1 MNHEY and CDR2 SVGAGI. CDR3 size: 14 residues. CDR3 in DNA: TGTGCCAGCAGGCCCTACAGGAACGCCGGGGAGCTGTTTTTT. Protein: CASRPYRNAGELFF.

This sequence joins TRBV27 and TRBJ1-2; a possible D gene is TRBD1 (6 bases). This CDR3 comprises 15 residues. Looked up from germline, CDR1 is MNHEY and CDR2 is SMNVEV (reference sequence). With 7 bases removed from V and 6 bases from J, the gap between germline ends came to 21 bases. The CDR3 coding sequence is TGTGCCAGCACTTCCAGGGGCCTGGGGCTGAATGGCTACACCTTC. Protein product: CASTSRGLGLNGYTF.

The rearrangement joins TRBV10-3 to TRBJ2-1; TRBD2 aligns across 9 bases. The CDR3 loop spans 20 amino acids. The V gene's germline CDR1 is ENHRY and CDR2 SYGVKD. The J segment lost 0 bases and the V segment lost 4 bases, leaving 16 bases of the junction unmatched. The CDR3 sequence: CAISAARGVWREGSYNEQFF. The DNA for the CDR3 is TGTGCCATCAGTGCCGCCCGCGGGGTTTGGCGGGAGGGCTCCTACAATGAGCAGTTCTTC.

The chain uses TRBV27 and TRBJ2-5; 7 bases are a match to TRBD1. This CDR3 contains 12 residues. Germline-derived CDR1 and CDR2 are MNHEY and SMNVEV (reference sequence). J lost 4 bases, V lost 6 bases, and 2 bases had no gene match. CDR3 sequence: CASRAGGETQYF. CDR3 DNA sequence: TGTGCCAGCAGGGCAGGGGGAGAGACCCAGTACTTC.

In its sample, this clone was seen a few times. The chain uses TRBV15 and TRBJ1-2, with 8 bases aligning to TRBD1. CDR1 LNHNV and CDR2 YYDKDF come from the germline V gene (reference sequence). CDR3 length: 17 amino acids. J lost 1 base, V lost 2 bases, and 9 bases had no gene match. Written as DNA, the CDR3 is TGTGCCACCAGCAGACTAAGGGGACAGGATTTTAACTATGGCTACACCTTC. It specifies CATSRLRGQDFNYGYTF.

This clone showed up just a few times. The V call is TRBV6-6, the J call TRBJ1-5; 7 bases match TRBD1. Germline CDR1 reads MNHNY; CDR2 reads SVGAGI (reference sequence). Trimming took 6 bases from V and 6 from J; bases not matched to a gene: 11. This CDR3 comprises 15 residues. CDR3: CASSRTEGAGQPQHF. In DNA form, the CDR3 reads TGTGCCAGCAGCAGGACTGAGGGGGCTGGTCAGCCCCAGCATTTT.

The chain is built from TRBV30 and TRBJ2-7, with a possible D match to TRBD1 (6 bases). Germline values: CDR1 GTSNPN, CDR2 SVGIG (reference sequence). The CDR3 is 14 residues long. V gave up 5 bases and J gave up 4 bases, with 18 bases separating them. The DNA for the CDR3 is TGTGCCTGGCTACCACCCGGGACACAATACGAGCAGTACTTC. It encodes CAWLPPGTQYEQYF. Full variable domain (remainder filled in from reference TRBV30 and TRBJ2-7): SQTIHQWPATLVQPVGSPLSLECTVEGTSNPNLYWYRQAAGRGLQLLFYSVGIGQISSEVPQNLSASRPQDRQFILSSKKLLLSDSGFYLCAWLPPGTQYEQYFGPGTRLTVT.

The CDR3 spells CASSYVGGLGEQYF. The CDR3, as DNA: TGTGCCAGCAGTTACGTAGGGGGCCTAGGGGAGCAGTACTTC. The rearrangement joins TRBV6-5 to TRBJ2-7, with 7 nucleotides matching TRBD1. Per the germline V gene, CDR1 is MNHEY and CDR2 is SVGAGI. The V and J ends lost 2 bases and 7 bases, in that order; junction bases with no gene match: 8. There are 14 residues in the CDR3.

This clone appeared a few times. The chain recombines TRBV4-2 with TRBJ2-7, with 12 bases identical to TRBD2. The CDR3 extends over 18 amino acids. The germline gives CDR1 LGHNA, CDR2 YNFKEQ. The V gene end was trimmed by 3 bases and the J gene end by 0 bases; junction bases not matched to a gene: 9. In nucleotides, the CDR3 is TGTGCCAGCAGCCAGCAACTAGCGGGAGGCTCGACCTCCTACGAGCAGTACTTC. Protein sequence: CASSQQLAGGSTSYEQYF.

J is TRBJ2-1 and V is TRBV5-6; D is possibly TRBD2 (5 bases). Germline V gene sequence: CDR1 SGHDT, CDR2 YYEEEE. The CDR3 totals 15 residues. The V end was cut by 3 bases, the J end by 7 bases, with 17 bases between. Here the CDR3 reads CASSSGQRLTNEQFF. In DNA form, the CDR3 reads TGTGCCAGCAGCTCCGGGCAGCGGCTTACGAATGAGCAGTTCTTC.